This T cell receptor beta chain was captured by sequencing in a study of shared clonotypes between healthy human individuals (dated by TCRdb to about 2020). In terms of the full investigation: The cohort comprised two women and three men aged 18 to 49 years. For each donor, three plates each were used for CD4 naive and CD4 memory, two plates were used for CD8 naive, and one plate was used for CD8 memory. To estimate repertoire size and how much clonotypes are shared between individuals, the study performed deep sequencing of blood TCR repertoires from about 5 healthy adults. To increase sequencing depth and limit assay-specific biases, TCR repertoire library preparation and sequencing were carried out by different laboratories using diverse techniques. Per donor, leukapheresis produced somewhere between about 0.94 and 9.5 billion PBMCs. Points the paper makes about the study in general: Incomplete sequencing was indicated by rarefaction of sorted-subset datasets, despite the large sequencing depth. The small number of donors limited the genetic and exposure-history diversity represented. Only blood was sampled, and tissue TCR repertoires likely differ from those in blood. Pairwise subsampling indicated that sequencing depth was expected to affect the degree of clonotype sharing among donors. Across four donors, roughly 5.4% of naive CD4, more than 3% of naive CD8, 2.3% of memory CD4, and 0.4% of memory CD8 clonotypes were shared. Higher generation probabilities were observed for clonotypes shared by all four sorted-subset donors than for non-shared clonotypes. Estimated clonotype richness was generally larger for naive than for memory subsets.

Healthy HIV-negative adults with no recently reported acute infections or vaccinations were included as donors. Every donor was a Caucasian adult living in Nashville, Tennessee, USA. CD4+ T cells were enriched through magnetic negative selection, after which naive cells were positively selected on CD45RA and the remaining negative fraction served as the memory subset. Blood was collected by leukapheresis, and PBMCs were isolated by Ficoll-Histopaque density gradient centrifugation and then cryopreserved in liquid nitrogen vapor phase. Purity and quantity of every magnetically sorted T cell population were checked by analytical flow cytometry. From each sorted fraction, genomic DNA was isolated and quantified by UV absorbance on a Nanodrop 2000c. Using the deep immunoSEQ assay, TCR CDR3 regions were amplified from genomic DNA by multiplex PCR. Extracted genomic DNA from each cell subset was distributed evenly across all wells of several immunoSEQ 96-well plates, and each plate was treated as a replicate. For sorted subsets, each replicate PCR was loaded with 200 ng genomic DNA, equivalent to 25,000 to 35,000 T cell genomes. Purified libraries were measured with a Qubit 3.0 fluorometer, size-checked on a Bioanalyzer 2100, and measured again with the KAPA Library Quantification kit. A separate single-read 150-cycle Illumina NextSeq 550 flow cell was used to sequence each immunoSEQ 96-well plate. In the original analysis: Because the immunoSEQ output held only junctional sequences and lacked quality scores, the filtering could not match the filtering applied to full-length reads. Sequences were annotated with PyIR, a Python wrapper for IgBLAST v1.9, using IMGT germline references to assign V/J genes and CDR3. Any read was removed if the V/J assignment was weak (E-value above 1e-6), the CDR3 was missing, or the read contained stop codons, out-of-frame junctions, or ambiguous translated residues. A V3J clonotype was defined by an identical inferred V gene, J gene, and CDR3 amino acid sequence. Percentage overlap between repertoires was computed as shared unique clonotypes divided by the size of the smaller repertoire. RTK rarefaction, the Chao1 estimator, and Recon v2.1 estimates of unobserved clonotypes were used to assess repertoire richness. Generation probabilities for all TCRbeta clonotypes obtained by the gDNA method from a handful of donors were computed using OLGA. TCRdb limited this immuneACCESS table to in-frame rearrangements with V and J called. A share of clones is missing; checked studies link under half to unresolved V genes, and the rest is unexplained. The V and J calls and clone size come from that table; D and trimming were worked out from the DNA. The sample profile shows around 2.1 million clones; around 95% of them were found once. Approximately 0.13% of the sample lies in the top ten.

As encoded in the germline V gene, CDR1 is SGDLS while CDR2 is YYNGEE. The CDR3 sequence holds 15 residues, the cysteine and phenylalanine included. CDR3 DNA only is kept here, 45 bases in frame from base 1. Deletion took 0 bases off V and 7 bases off J, with a span of 11 bases between the germline ends. Concerning this clone: The specificity of this receptor is unknown. Nothing much larger sits one base from this clone, and base qualities are not available.

This receptor was obtained from a man aged 18 to 29 in good health. Sequencing input: naive CD4+ T cells sorted from blood. What this sample's cell subset or site label stands for: CD45RA+ positively selected. The rearranged chain carries TRBV9 and TRBJ1-6, and TRBD1 may be the D gene, going by 6 matching bases. Read as DNA, the sequence is TGTGCCAGCAGCGTAGGGGGGCCGAAGAATTCACCCCTCCACTTT. Its product reads: CASSVGGPKNSPLHF.